Listed here are 3 T cell receptor beta chains from one sample, sequenced in a study of shared clonotypes between healthy human individuals. CD45RO-negative CD8 cells positively selected for CCR7 made up the naive population, which excluded terminally differentiated effector memory CD45RA+ cells. Data came from immunoSEQ multiplex PCR; TCRdb stores just in-frame clones and leaves some out. The table shows hundreds of thousands of clones, with 95% to 98% occurring only once. Sample: naive CD8+ T cells sorted from blood. The receptors were gathered from a young man in good health.

Only one count was recorded for this clone. The chain uses TRBV6-1 and TRBJ2-7; 10 bases agree with TRBD2. This CDR3 is 15 amino acids long. With V trimmed by 1 base and J by 5 bases, 5 bases remained unmatched. Germline values: CDR1 MNHNS, CDR2 SASEGT. CDR3 DNA sequence: TGTGCCAGCAGTGAAGTCCCGCTAGCGGGGGACGAGCAGTACTTC. Protein: CASSEVPLAGDEQYF.

This clone was observed once. In DNA, the CDR3 is TGTGCCAGCACGGACAGGGGCGGTGACGAGCAGTACTTC. Its protein is CASTDRGGDEQYF. The chain carries TRBV28 and TRBJ2-7, with TRBD1 matching 9 bases. CDR1 is MDHEN, CDR2 SYDVKM, per germline. This CDR3 is 13 amino acids long. J lost 5 bases, V lost 7 bases, and 6 bases had no gene match.

V gene TRBV7-6 combines with J gene TRBJ2-5, with D perhaps matching TRBD2 (6 bases). Germline V gene lookup returns CDR1 SGHVS and CDR2 FNYEAQ. This CDR3 spans 15 amino acids. V lost 5 bases and J lost 0, with 13 bases in between. The CDR3 reads CASSLGGEYQETQYF. CDR3 nucleotide sequence: TGTGCCAGCAGCCTCGGCGGGGAGTACCAAGAGACCCAGTACTTC.